The next 4 T cell receptor beta chains were all read from a single sample in a study of T cells in Graves' hyperthyroidism and ophthalmopathy. Amplified TCR beta CDR3 regions came from RNA transcripts. The TCR CDR3 first-round RT-PCR relied on the HTBI primer set. TCRdb reanalysed the multiplex PCR reads using MiXCR and keeps one entry per CDR3 protein. The profile covers about 690,000 distinct CDR3 sequences, with roughly 17% appearing a single time and around a sixth taken by the ten largest. Specimen: blood. The source is a man aged 50 to 60 with Graves' hyperthyroidism.

This chain connects TRBV7-9 to TRBJ2-1, with D possibly TRBD2 on 6 matching bases. Trimming took off 2 bases at V and 7 bases at J, with 18 bases between the two ends. This CDR3 has 16 residues. CDR1 is SEHNR and CDR2 is FQNEAQ in the germline V gene (reference sequence). CDR3 nucleotides: TGTGCCAGCAGCTTAATGGCGGGATTGAAGGAGAATGAGCAGTTCTTC. It codes for CASSLMAGLKENEQFF.

This clonotype has only a few counts. V gene TRBV5-6 combines with J gene TRBJ1-1; maybe TRBD1 (5 bases). Trimming cost V 4 bases and J 4 bases, with 14 bases left between them. CDR3 length: 14 residues. Germline CDR1 SGHDT, CDR2 YYEEEE. The DNA of the CDR3 is TGTGCCAGCAGCGGATGGGGGGGTGGCACTGAAGCTTTCTTT. This encodes CASSGWGGGTEAFF.

The chain employs TRBV5-1 and TRBJ2-5; D not certain. There are 14 residues in the CDR3. Trimming left V 0 bases short and J 3 bases short, with 9 bases between. CDR1 SGHRS and CDR2 YFSETQ come from the germline V gene. Here the CDR3 DNA reads TGCGCCAGCAGCTTGGCCATGGCTGAAGAGACCCAGTACTTC. Amino acid sequence: CASSLAMAEETQYF.

There are many counts of this clonotype. The chain carries TRBV12-3 or TRBV12-4 and TRBJ1-2; D is perhaps TRBD1 (6 bases). Trimming cost V 5 bases and J 5 bases, with 6 bases left between them. This CDR3 spans 11 amino acids. CDR3 DNA: TGTGCCAGCAGTACAGGGTATGGCTACACCTTC. It codes for CASSTGYGYTF.